This is a list of T cell receptor beta chains from one sample in a study of T cell repertoires in cytomegalovirus infection. TCRdb reprocessed the reads via MiXCR and lists one record per CDR3 protein. The sample carries over 150,000 distinct CDR3 sequences, roughly a fifth recorded once. Sequencing used PBMCs. The receptors were sampled from a human donor in good health (CMV status not recorded). Some clones in this sample may be carry-over from other donors' samples. CDR3s leave out the opening cysteine and the closing phenylalanine or tryptophan. The order of the fields is J gene, V gene, CDR3 protein.

>TRBJ1-2|TRBV4-2
ASSQDAYGYT
>TRBJ1-1|TRBV6-5
ASRPRLAMNTEAF
>TRBJ1-6|TRBV11-2
ASSPEQDSPLH
>TRBJ2-1|TRBV6-1
ASGGTGSYNEQF
>TRBJ2-1|TRBV28
ASSPLNPGGNF
>TRBJ2-6|TRBV11-1
ASSLALGAGANVLT
>TRBJ2-5|TRBV9
ASSEAGREETQY
>TRBJ1-1|TRBV6-1
ASSEEGYRRTEAF
>TRBJ2-7|TRBV7-8
ASSLDHRGGEQY
>TRBJ2-5|TRBV11-1
ASSSWNTGGGQETQY
>TRBJ1-2|TRBV5-6
ASSPRIHGPFGGYT
>TRBJ2-5|TRBV12-3/TRBV12-4
ASRPQIPQETQY
>TRBJ1-2|TRBV29-1
SVVTGENYGYT
>TRBJ2-2|TRBV5-1
ASFPLGRNTGELF
>TRBJ2-2|TRBV12-3/TRBV12-4
ASRGAWDRETGELF
>TRBJ2-7|TRBV7-6
ASSLLRGGEQY
>TRBJ1-3|TRBV29-1
SVGLGASSGNTIY
>TRBJ2-6|TRBV15
ATSRGGRSSSGANVLT
>TRBJ1-4|TRBV4-1
ASSPRDDNEKLF